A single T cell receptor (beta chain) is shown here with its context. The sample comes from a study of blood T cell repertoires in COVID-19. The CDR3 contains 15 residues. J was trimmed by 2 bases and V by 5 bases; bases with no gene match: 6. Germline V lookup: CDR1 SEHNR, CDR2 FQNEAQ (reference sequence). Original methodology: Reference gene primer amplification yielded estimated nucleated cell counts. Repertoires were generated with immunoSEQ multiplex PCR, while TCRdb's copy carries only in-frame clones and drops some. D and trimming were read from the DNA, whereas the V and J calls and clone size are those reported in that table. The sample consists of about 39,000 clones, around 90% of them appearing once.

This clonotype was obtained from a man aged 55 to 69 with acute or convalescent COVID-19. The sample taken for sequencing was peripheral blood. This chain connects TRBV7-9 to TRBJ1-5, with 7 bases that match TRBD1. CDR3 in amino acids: CASSTQGRGNQPQHF. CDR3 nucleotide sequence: TGTGCCAGCAGCACACAGGGGCGGGGCAATCAGCCCCAGCATTTT.